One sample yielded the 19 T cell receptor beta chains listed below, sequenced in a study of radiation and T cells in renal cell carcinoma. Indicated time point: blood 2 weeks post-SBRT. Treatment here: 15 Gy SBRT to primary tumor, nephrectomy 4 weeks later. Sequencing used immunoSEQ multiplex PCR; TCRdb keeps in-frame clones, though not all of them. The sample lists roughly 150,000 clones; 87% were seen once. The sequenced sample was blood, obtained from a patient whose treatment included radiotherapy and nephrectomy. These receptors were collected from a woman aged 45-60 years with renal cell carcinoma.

The DNA for the CDR3 is TGTGCCAGCAGCGTTGGACAGGCTAGCAATCAGCCCCAGCATTTT. It specifies CASSVGQASNQPQHF. This chain connects TRBV5-6 to TRBJ1-5, with TRBD1 matching over 7 bases. This CDR3 comprises 15 residues. V gave up 4 bases and J gave up 0 bases; unmatched junction bases: 4. Germline loops: CDR1 SGHDT, CDR2 YYEEEE.

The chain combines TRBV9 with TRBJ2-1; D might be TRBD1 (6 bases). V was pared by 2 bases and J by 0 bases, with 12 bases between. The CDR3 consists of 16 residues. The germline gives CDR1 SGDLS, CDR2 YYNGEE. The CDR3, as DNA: TGTGCCAGCAGCGTCAGGGGTCAAAGCTCCTACAATGAGCAGTTCTTC. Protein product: CASSVRGQSSYNEQFF.

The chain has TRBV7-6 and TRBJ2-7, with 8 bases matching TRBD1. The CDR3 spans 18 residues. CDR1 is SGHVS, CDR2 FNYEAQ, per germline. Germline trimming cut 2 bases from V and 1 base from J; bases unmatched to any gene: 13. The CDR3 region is CASSLWGTGRRTSYEQYF. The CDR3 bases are TGTGCCAGCAGCTTATGGGGGACAGGACGGCGTACATCCTACGAGCAGTACTTC.

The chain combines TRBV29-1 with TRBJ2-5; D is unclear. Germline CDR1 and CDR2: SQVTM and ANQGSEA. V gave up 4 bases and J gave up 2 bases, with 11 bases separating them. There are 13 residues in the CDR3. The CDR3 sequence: CSVGADWQETQYF. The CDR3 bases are TGCAGCGTTGGCGCCGACTGGCAAGAGACCCAGTACTTC.

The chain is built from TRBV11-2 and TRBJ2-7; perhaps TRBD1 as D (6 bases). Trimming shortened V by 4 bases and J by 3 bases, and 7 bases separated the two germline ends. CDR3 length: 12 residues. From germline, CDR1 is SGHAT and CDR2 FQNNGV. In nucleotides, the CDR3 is TGTGCCAGCAGCTCGGACAGCTACGAGCAGTACTTC. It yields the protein CASSSDSYEQYF.

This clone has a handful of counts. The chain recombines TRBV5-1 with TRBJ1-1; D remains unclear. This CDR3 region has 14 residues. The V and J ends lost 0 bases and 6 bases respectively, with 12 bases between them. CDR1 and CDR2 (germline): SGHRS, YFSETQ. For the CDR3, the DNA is TGCGCCAGCAGCTTGGAGGAGAGGAGGTCTGAAGCTTTCTTT. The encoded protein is CASSLEERRSEAFF.

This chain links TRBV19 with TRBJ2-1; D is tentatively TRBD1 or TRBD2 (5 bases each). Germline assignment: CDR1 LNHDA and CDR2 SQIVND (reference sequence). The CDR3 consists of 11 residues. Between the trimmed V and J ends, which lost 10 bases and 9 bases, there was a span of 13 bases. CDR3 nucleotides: TGTGCCACAGTAAGAGGGACTGAGCAGTTCTTC. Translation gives CATVRGTEQFF.

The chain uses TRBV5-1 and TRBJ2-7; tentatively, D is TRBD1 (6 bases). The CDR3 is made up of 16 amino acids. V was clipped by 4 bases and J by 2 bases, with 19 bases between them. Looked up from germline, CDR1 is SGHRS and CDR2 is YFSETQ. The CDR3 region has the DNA TGCGCCAGCAGCCTTCTATCGGACAGCCCCGCCTACGAGCAGTACTTC. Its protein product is CASSLLSDSPAYEQYF.

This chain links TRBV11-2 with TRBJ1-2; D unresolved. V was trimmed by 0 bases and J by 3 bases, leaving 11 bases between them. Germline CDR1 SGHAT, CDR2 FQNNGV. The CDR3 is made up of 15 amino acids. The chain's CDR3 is CASSLDLGSYYGYTF. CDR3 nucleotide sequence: TGTGCCAGCAGCTTAGATTTAGGCAGCTACTATGGCTACACCTTC.

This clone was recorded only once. In DNA, the CDR3 is TGTGCCAGCTCACCACAGGGGGCTAATGCTGAAGCTTTCTTT. Translating it yields CASSPQGANAEAFF. The chain has TRBV18 and TRBJ1-1, with 7 bases aligning to TRBD1. Trimming took 1 base from V and 6 from J; bases not matched to a gene: 5. CDR3 length: 14 residues. Germline values: CDR1 KGHSH, CDR2 LQKENI. Using reference TRBV18 and TRBJ1-1 for the parts outside the CDR3, the full variable domain is NAGVMQNPRHLVRRRGQEARLRCSPMKGHSHVYWYRQLPEEGLKFMVYLQKENIIDESGMPKERFSAEFPKEGPSILRIQQVVRGDSAAYFCASSPQGANAEAFFGQGTRLTVV.

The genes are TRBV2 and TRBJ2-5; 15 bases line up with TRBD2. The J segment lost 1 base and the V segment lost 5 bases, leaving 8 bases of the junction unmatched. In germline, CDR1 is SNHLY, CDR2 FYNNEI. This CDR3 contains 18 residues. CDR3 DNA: TGTGCCAGCAGTAGAGCCGGGACTAGCGGGGGGATCCAAGAGACCCAGTACTTC. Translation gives CASSRAGTSGGIQETQYF.

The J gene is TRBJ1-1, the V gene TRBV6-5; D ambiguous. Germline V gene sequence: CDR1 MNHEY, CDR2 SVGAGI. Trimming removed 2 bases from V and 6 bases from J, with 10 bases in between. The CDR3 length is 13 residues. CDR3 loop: CASSYVRAAEAFF. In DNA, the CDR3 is TGTGCCAGCAGTTACGTCCGGGCCGCTGAAGCTTTCTTT.

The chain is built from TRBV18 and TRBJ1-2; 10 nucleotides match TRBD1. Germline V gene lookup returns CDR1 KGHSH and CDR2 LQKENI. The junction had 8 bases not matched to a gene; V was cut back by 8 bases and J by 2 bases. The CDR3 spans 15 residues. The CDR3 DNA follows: TGTGCCAGCGGTGACGGGACAGGGGCCAACTATGGCTACACCTTC. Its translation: CASGDGTGANYGYTF.

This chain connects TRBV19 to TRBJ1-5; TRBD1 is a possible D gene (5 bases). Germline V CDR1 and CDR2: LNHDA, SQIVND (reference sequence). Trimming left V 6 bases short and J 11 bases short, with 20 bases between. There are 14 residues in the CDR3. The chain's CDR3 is CASRTGTASSSQHF. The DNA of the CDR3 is TGTGCCAGTAGAACCGGGACGGCGAGTTCATCCCAGCATTTT.

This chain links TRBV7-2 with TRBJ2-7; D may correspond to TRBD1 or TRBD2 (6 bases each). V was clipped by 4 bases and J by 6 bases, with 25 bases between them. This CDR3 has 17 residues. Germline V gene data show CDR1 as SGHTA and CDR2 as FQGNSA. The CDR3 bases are TGTGCCAGCAGCTCGCCGGGGGCGGGACGACGACTAGTCGAGCAGTACTTC. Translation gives CASSSPGAGRRLVEQYF. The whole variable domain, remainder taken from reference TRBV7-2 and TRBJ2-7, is GAGVSQSPSNKVTEKGKDVELRCDPISGHTALYWYRQSLGQGLEFLIYFQGNSAPDKSGLPSDRFSAERTGGSVSTLTIQRTQQEDSAVYLCASSSPGAGRRLVEQYFGPGTRLTVT.

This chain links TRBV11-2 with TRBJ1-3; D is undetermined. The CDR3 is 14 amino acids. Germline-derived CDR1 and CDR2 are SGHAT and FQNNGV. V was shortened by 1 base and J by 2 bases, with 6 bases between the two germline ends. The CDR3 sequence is CASSLGPTGNTIYF. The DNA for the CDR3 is TGTGCCAGCAGCTTAGGTCCCACTGGAAACACCATATATTTT.

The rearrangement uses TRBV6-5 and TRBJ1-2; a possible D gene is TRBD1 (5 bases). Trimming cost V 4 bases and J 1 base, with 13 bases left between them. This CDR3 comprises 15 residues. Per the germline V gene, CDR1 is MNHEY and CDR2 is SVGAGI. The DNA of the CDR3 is TGTGCCAGCAGTTTCGGCGGGGCGGTTAACTATGGCTACACCTTC. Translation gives CASSFGGAVNYGYTF.

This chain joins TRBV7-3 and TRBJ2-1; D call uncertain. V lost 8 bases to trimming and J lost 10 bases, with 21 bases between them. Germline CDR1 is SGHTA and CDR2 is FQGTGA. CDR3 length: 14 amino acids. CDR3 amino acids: CASAPGGLREEQFF. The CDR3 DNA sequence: TGTGCCAGCGCCCCGGGTGGGCTTCGAGAGGAGCAGTTCTTC.

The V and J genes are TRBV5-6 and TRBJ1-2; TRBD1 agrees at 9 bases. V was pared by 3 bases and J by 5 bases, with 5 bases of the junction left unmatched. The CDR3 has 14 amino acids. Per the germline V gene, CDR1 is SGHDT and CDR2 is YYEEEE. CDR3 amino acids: CASSSDRGDYGYTF. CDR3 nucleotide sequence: TGTGCCAGCAGCTCGGACAGGGGAGATTATGGCTACACCTTC.